One and the same sample provided the 18 T cell receptor beta chains below, sequenced in a study of T cell repertoires in cytomegalovirus infection. Their target antigens are unknown. TCRdb analysed the reads with MiXCR anew, one entry per CDR3 protein. In the table there are about 920,000 distinct CDR3 sequences, around 30% of which are singletons. The material sequenced was cultured CD8+ T cells from PBMCs, taken from culture after CMV antigen stimulation. Every receptor here comes from a human donor in good health (CMV status not recorded). Some clones in this sample may be carry-over from other donors' samples.

This chain uses TRBV27 with TRBJ1-1; 9 bases line up with TRBD1. CDR1 and CDR2 from the germline V gene are MNHEY and SMNVEV (reference sequence). The CDR3 runs 16 residues. V shed 4 bases and J 1 base; nucleotides not matched to a gene: 7. CDR3 in DNA: TGTGCCAGCAGTTCCATGACAGGGGGGGCGAACACTGAAGCTTTCTTT. This encodes CASSSMTGGANTEAFF.

This chain joins TRBV27 and TRBJ2-5; D is tentatively TRBD1 or TRBD2 (6 bases each). V dropped 3 bases and J dropped 7 bases, with 15 bases sitting between them. Germline CDR1 MNHEY, CDR2 SMNVEV (reference sequence). CDR3 size: 14 residues. DNA for the CDR3: TGTGCCAGCAGTTTTGGGGGCCGGAGGGGGACCCAGTACTTC. This gives the protein CASSFGGRRGTQYF.

The CDR3 loop reads CASRMWGVQETQYF. In DNA, the CDR3 is TGTGCCAGCAGAATGTGGGGAGTCCAAGAGACCCAGTACTTC. V is TRBV27 and J is TRBJ2-5; D is perhaps TRBD2 (5 bases). Germline V gene data show CDR1 as MNHEY and CDR2 as SMNVEV (reference sequence). V dropped 6 bases and J dropped 1 base, with 12 bases sitting between them. The CDR3 has 14 amino acids.

The CDR3 bases are TGTGCCAGCAGTTCAGGGGATTTTATGAACACTGAAGCTTTCTTT. It codes for CASSSGDFMNTEAFF. The rearrangement joins TRBV2 to TRBJ1-1; D might be TRBD1 (6 bases). Germline V gene sequence: CDR1 SNHLY, CDR2 FYNNEI. Trimming shortened V by 5 bases and J by 0 bases, and 13 bases separated the two germline ends. CDR3 length: 15 residues.

This clonotype was counted between two and nine times. The chain is built from TRBV10-3 and TRBJ2-5; 8 bases map to TRBD1. CDR1 and CDR2 (germline): ENHRY, SYGVKD. The CDR3 totals 14 residues. Trimming cost V 7 bases and J 5 bases; bases outside gene matches: 9. In nucleotides, the CDR3 is TGTGCCATCAACCCGACAGGGGATAGCGAGACCCAGTACTTC. Residues: CAINPTGDSETQYF.

This clonotype was observed a few times. The V gene is TRBV6-2 or TRBV6-3, the J gene TRBJ2-1; no clear D gene. The V end lost 5 bases, the J end lost 6 bases, and 20 bases lay between the germline ends. The length of the CDR3 is 16 residues. CDR1 is MNHEY and CDR2 is SVGEGT in the germline V gene. CDR3 nucleotide sequence: TGTGCCAGCAGTCCCTTCGACGGCCTAAAGGTCAATGAGCAGTTCTTC. Amino acids: CASSPFDGLKVNEQFF.

The chain carries TRBV20-1 and TRBJ2-5; 11 bases are shared with TRBD2. Trimming removed 6 bases from V and 2 bases from J; junction bases left unmatched: 8. This CDR3 region has 15 residues. Germline V gene data show CDR1 as DFQATT and CDR2 as SNEGSKA (reference sequence). The CDR3 nucleotides read TGCAGTGCCCCCCTGGCTAGCGGGGGGCAAGAGACCCAGTACTTC. Its protein product is CSAPLASGGQETQYF.

This chain connects TRBV27 to TRBJ1-5; D remains ambiguous. Germline CDR1 MNHEY, CDR2 SMNVEV (reference sequence). Trimming removed 3 bases at V and 3 bases at J, with 12 bases between. The CDR3 runs 15 residues. CDR3 DNA: TGTGCCAGCAGTTTGGGAGGAAACTTCAATCAGCCCCAGCATTTT. Encoded protein: CASSLGGNFNQPQHF.

This clonotype was seen only a few times. The chain carries TRBV7-8 and TRBJ2-2; no clear D. The CDR3 spans 16 residues. V was pared by 1 base and J by 2 bases, with 11 bases between. Germline lookup yields CDR1 SGHVS and CDR2 FQNEAQ. CDR3 protein: CASSLELYRNTGELFF. Written as DNA, the CDR3 is TGTGCCAGCAGCTTAGAGTTGTACAGAAACACCGGGGAGCTGTTTTTT.

CDR3 nucleotide sequence: TGTGCCAGCAAACAACAGGGGGGAAATGACTATGGCTACACCTTC. It translates to CASKQQGGNDYGYTF. The chain uses TRBV2 and TRBJ1-2; 8 nucleotides match TRBD1. Trimming at V came to 7 bases and at J to 3 bases, leaving 10 bases not matched to a gene. This CDR3 has 15 amino acids. In germline, CDR1 is SNHLY, CDR2 FYNNEI.

The V gene is TRBV12-3 or TRBV12-4, the J gene TRBJ2-1; 7 bases fit TRBD2. The CDR3 loop spans 16 amino acids. J was trimmed by 0 bases and V by 5 bases; bases with no gene match: 7. CDR3 protein: CASSGGVSPSYNEQFF. The CDR3 nucleotides read TGTGCCAGCAGTGGGGGGGTATCCCCCTCCTACAATGAGCAGTTCTTC.

This clonotype was counted a few times. The V call is TRBV10-2, the J call TRBJ2-3; 8 positions match TRBD2. Looked up from germline, CDR1 is WSHSY and CDR2 is SAAADI. The CDR3 is 17 residues long. The junction had 13 bases not matched to a gene; V was cut back by 8 bases and J by 0 bases. CDR3 DNA sequence: TGCGCCAGCCCTCCCCCGGGACTAGTGTCTAGCACAGATACGCAGTATTTT. Protein: CASPPPGLVSSTDTQYF.

A few counts support this clonotype. V and J are TRBV9 and TRBJ2-2; 11 nucleotides match TRBD2. Germline CDR1 SGDLS, CDR2 YYNGEE. The ends lost 4 bases at V and 6 bases at J; junction bases unmatched: 11. The CDR3 runs 17 residues. The CDR3 DNA reads as TGTGCCAGCAGCTTGCCTTTAGCGGGGGGGCCAGCCGGGGAGCTGTTTTTT. As protein: CASSLPLAGGPAGELFF.

This clonotype has only a few counts. The chain recombines TRBV6-5 with TRBJ2-3; D is undetermined. Germline V gives CDR1 MNHEY, CDR2 SVGAGI. Between the trimmed V and J ends, which lost 5 bases and 2 bases, there was a span of 8 bases. This CDR3 comprises 13 residues. CDR3 nucleotide sequence: TGTGCCAGCAGTGGGGTCAACACAGATACGCAGTATTTT. Amino acids: CASSGVNTDTQYF.

CDR3 sequence: CASSQDWGNSNQPQHF. For the CDR3, the DNA is TGCGCCAGCAGCCAAGATTGGGGGAATAGCAATCAGCCCCAGCATTTT. The rearrangement joins TRBV4-1 to TRBJ1-5; possibly TRBD1 for D (5 bases). Looked up from germline, CDR1 is MGHRA and CDR2 is YSYEKL. Between the trimmed V and J ends, which lost 0 bases and 0 bases, there was a span of 9 bases. CDR3 length: 16 amino acids.

This chain links TRBV6-5 with TRBJ1-2; 7 positions match TRBD1. The V segment lost 0 bases and the J segment 2 bases; nucleotides outside the gene matches: 3. Looked up from germline, CDR1 is MNHEY and CDR2 is SVGAGI. The CDR3 extends over 15 amino acids. The CDR3 coding sequence is TGTGCCAGCAGTTACTCGAGGACAGGCAACTATGGCTACACCTTC. Translating it yields CASSYSRTGNYGYTF.

This clonotype was picked up a small number of times. CDR3 amino acids: CASSLRPGSGNTEAFF. The CDR3 nucleotides read TGTGCCAGCAGCTTAAGGCCAGGCTCCGGGAACACTGAAGCTTTCTTT. This chain joins TRBV7-9 and TRBJ1-1, with unresolved D. The germline V gene encodes CDR1 SEHNR and CDR2 FQNEAQ (reference sequence). Trimming cost V 2 bases and J 1 base, with 14 bases left between them. The CDR3 extends over 16 amino acids.

This clonotype came up a few times. The chain links TRBV10-2 to TRBJ1-6; no firm D call. The germline V gene encodes CDR1 WSHSY and CDR2 SAAADI. CDR3 length: 13 residues. Trimming shortened V by 4 bases and J by 5 bases, and 6 bases separated the two germline ends. In DNA, the CDR3 is TGCGCCAGCAGTGGGCCTAATAATTCACCCCTCCACTTT. Translation gives CASSGPNNSPLHF.